This is a list of T cell receptor beta chains from one sample in a study of CD8 T cells in Susac syndrome. Each CDR3 protein gets one entry after TCRdb re-called the immunoSEQ multiplex PCR reads with MiXCR. The sample consists of fewer than 350,000 distinct CDR3 sequences, 92% of them appearing once. The sample was CD4+ T cells from PBMCs. The receptors here all came from a human donor with multiple sclerosis. Both conserved end residues are part of each CDR3. Each record gives: CDR3 protein, CDR3 DNA, CDR3 length, J gene, clone size, V gene, D gene. A D gene is named only where the DNA matches it firmly. Some rows mark clone size as missing; the rest say once, few, many or name a class of expanded clone.

cdr3_aa: CATEAQHTDTQYF
cdr3_nt: TGTGCCACCGAAGCCCAACACACAGATACGCAGTATTTT
cdr3_length: 13
j_call: TRBJ2-3
clone_size: -
v_call: TRBV24-1
d_call: -

cdr3_aa: CASSLIRGRNTGELFF
cdr3_nt: TGTGCCAGCAGTTTGATTCGGGGTCGAAACACCGGGGAGCTGTTTTTT
cdr3_length: 16
j_call: TRBJ2-2
clone_size: -
v_call: TRBV12-3/TRBV12-4
d_call: -

cdr3_aa: CSGGLAGGPDTQYF
cdr3_nt: TGCAGCGGGGGACTAGCGGGAGGACCAGATACGCAGTATTTT
cdr3_length: 14
j_call: TRBJ2-3
clone_size: -
v_call: TRBV29-1
d_call: TRBD2

cdr3_aa: CASSQARGDEKLFF
cdr3_nt: TGTGCCAGCAGCCAAGCCAGGGGAGACGAAAAACTGTTTTTT
cdr3_length: 14
j_call: TRBJ1-4
clone_size: -
v_call: TRBV14
d_call: -

cdr3_aa: CASSPLGPTGELFF
cdr3_nt: TGTGCCAGCAGTCCCCTCGGGCCCACCGGGGAGCTGTTTTTT
cdr3_length: 14
j_call: TRBJ2-2
clone_size: -
v_call: TRBV2
d_call: -

cdr3_aa: CASSLNPSENIQYF
cdr3_nt: TGTGCCAGCAGCTTAAATCCGTCGGAGAACATTCAGTACTTC
cdr3_length: 14
j_call: TRBJ2-4
clone_size: -
v_call: TRBV11-2
d_call: -

cdr3_aa: CASSPEGRGNTGELFF
cdr3_nt: TGTGCCAGCAGCCCCGAAGGCAGGGGAAACACCGGGGAGCTGTTTTTT
cdr3_length: 16
j_call: TRBJ2-2
clone_size: -
v_call: TRBV7-2
d_call: -

cdr3_aa: CASSVLEYWRAKGTHEQYF
cdr3_nt: TGTGCCAGCAGCGTACTGGAATACTGGCGGGCAAAAGGGACCCACGAGCAGTACTTC
cdr3_length: 19
j_call: TRBJ2-7
clone_size: -
v_call: TRBV5-6
d_call: -

cdr3_aa: CASSRIAQNEQFF
cdr3_nt: TGTGCCAGCAGCCGGATAGCCCAGAACGAGCAGTTCTTC
cdr3_length: 13
j_call: TRBJ2-1
clone_size: -
v_call: TRBV6-5
d_call: -

cdr3_aa: CASSPRGASGRSEQFF
cdr3_nt: TGTGCCAGCAGCCCCCGGGGGGCTAGCGGGAGAAGTGAGCAGTTCTTC
cdr3_length: 16
j_call: TRBJ2-1
clone_size: once
v_call: TRBV7-3
d_call: TRBD2

cdr3_aa: CASSLARDRARSTGELFF
cdr3_nt: TGTGCCAGCAGCTTAGCCAGGGACAGGGCACGGAGCACCGGGGAGCTGTTTTTT
cdr3_length: 18
j_call: TRBJ2-2
clone_size: -
v_call: TRBV11-1
d_call: TRBD1

cdr3_aa: CASTMGATLRRRELFF
cdr3_nt: TGTGCCAGCACCATGGGGGCGACGCTCCGCCGGCGGGAGCTGTTTTTT
cdr3_length: 16
j_call: TRBJ2-2
clone_size: -
v_call: TRBV12-3/TRBV12-4
d_call: -

cdr3_aa: CASSLGQGEAEKLFF
cdr3_nt: TGCGCCAGCAGCTTGGGTCAGGGGGAGGCTGAAAAACTGTTTTTT
cdr3_length: 15
j_call: TRBJ1-4
clone_size: -
v_call: TRBV5-1
d_call: TRBD1

cdr3_aa: CASSSRQGNQPQHF
cdr3_nt: TGTGCCAGCAGCTCCCGACAGGGAAATCAGCCCCAGCATTTT
cdr3_length: 14
j_call: TRBJ1-5
clone_size: -
v_call: TRBV7-9
d_call: TRBD1

cdr3_aa: CASSFATVRAFGYTF
cdr3_nt: TGTGCCAGCAGCTTTGCTACAGTCAGGGCATTTGGCTACACCTTC
cdr3_length: 15
j_call: TRBJ1-2
clone_size: -
v_call: TRBV5-6
d_call: -

cdr3_aa: CAWSRGYEQYF
cdr3_nt: TGTGCCTGGAGCAGGGGCTACGAGCAGTACTTC
cdr3_length: 11
j_call: TRBJ2-7
clone_size: -
v_call: TRBV30
d_call: -

cdr3_aa: CASSLREGRDIQYF
cdr3_nt: TGTGCCAGTAGTTTGCGGGAGGGCAGAGACATTCAGTACTTC
cdr3_length: 14
j_call: TRBJ2-4
clone_size: -
v_call: TRBV19
d_call: TRBD2

cdr3_aa: CASRSGGRGNQPQHF
cdr3_nt: TGTGCCAGCAGATCAGGGGGCCGTGGCAATCAGCCCCAGCATTTT
cdr3_length: 15
j_call: TRBJ1-5
clone_size: -
v_call: TRBV28
d_call: TRBD1

cdr3_aa: CASSFSLQGINSPLHF
cdr3_nt: TGTGCCAGCAGCTTCAGCTTACAGGGGATTAATTCACCCCTCCACTTT
cdr3_length: 16
j_call: TRBJ1-6
clone_size: -
v_call: TRBV3-1
d_call: TRBD1

cdr3_aa: CASSSQVPGQGIGSNQPQHF
cdr3_nt: TGTGCCAGCAGTTCCCAAGTACCGGGACAGGGCATTGGTAGCAATCAGCCCCAGCATTTT
cdr3_length: 20
j_call: TRBJ1-5
clone_size: -
v_call: TRBV27
d_call: TRBD1

cdr3_aa: CASQTARNTIYF
cdr3_nt: TGTGCAAGTCAGACAGCAAGAAACACCATATATTTT
cdr3_length: 12
j_call: TRBJ1-3
clone_size: -
v_call: TRBV12-2
d_call: -

cdr3_aa: CASTHLGAGDQPQHF
cdr3_nt: TGTGCCAGTACCCACCTTGGGGCAGGGGATCAGCCCCAGCATTTT
cdr3_length: 15
j_call: TRBJ1-5
clone_size: -
v_call: TRBV19
d_call: -

cdr3_aa: CASTRVGWDTEAFF
cdr3_nt: TGTGCCAGCACTCGGGTGGGGTGGGACACTGAAGCTTTCTTT
cdr3_length: 14
j_call: TRBJ1-1
clone_size: -
v_call: TRBV12-3/TRBV12-4
d_call: -

cdr3_aa: CASSIDLVAGGNEQFF
cdr3_nt: TGTGCCAGTAGTATAGATCTGGTCGCGGGGGGCAATGAGCAGTTCTTC
cdr3_length: 16
j_call: TRBJ2-1
clone_size: -
v_call: TRBV19
d_call: TRBD2

cdr3_aa: CASSPRLAGGTTDTQYF
cdr3_nt: TGTGCCAGCAGCCCACGACTAGCGGGGGGGACCACAGATACGCAGTATTTT
cdr3_length: 17
j_call: TRBJ2-3
clone_size: -
v_call: TRBV13
d_call: TRBD2

cdr3_aa: CSVDSGLDQYF
cdr3_nt: TGCAGCGTTGACTCGGGACTAGACCAGTATTTT
cdr3_length: 11
j_call: TRBJ2-3
clone_size: -
v_call: TRBV29-1
d_call: TRBD2

cdr3_aa: CASSVGGGVTGELFF
cdr3_nt: TGTGCCAGCAGCGTAGGAGGGGGGGTTACCGGGGAGCTGTTTTTT
cdr3_length: 15
j_call: TRBJ2-2
clone_size: -
v_call: TRBV9
d_call: -